Listed below are T cell receptor beta chains from one sample, sequenced in a study of blood T cell repertoires in COVID-19. Produced via immunoSEQ multiplex PCR; TCRdb's table is partial and in-frame only. The top ten clones hold about 2.5% of a sample with roughly 140,000 clones, about 88% of them seen once. The specimen sequenced was peripheral blood. These receptors were taken from a human donor in a cohort sampled during active COVID-19. Both conserved end residues are part of each CDR3. The D gene is left open where the match is weak. Expanded clones get a size class; other rows say once, few or many, or leave the size out.

TRBV28	18	-	TRBJ1-2	-	CASRQAGGRLRTNYGYTF	TGTGCCAGCAGACAGGCCGGCGGCAGGTTGAGAACTAACTATGGCTACACCTTC
TRBV6-2/TRBV6-3	14	TRBD1	TRBJ2-7	-	CASSSTGVIYEQYF	TGTGCCAGCAGTTCGACAGGGGTCATCTACGAGCAGTACTTC
TRBV15	14	-	TRBJ2-2	-	CATSRGGNTGELFF	TGTGCCACCAGCAGAGGCGGAAACACCGGGGAGCTGTTTTTT
TRBV19	16	TRBD2	TRBJ2-2	-	CASSIEASGSGGELFF	TGTGCCAGTAGTATAGAAGCTAGCGGGAGTGGCGGGGAGCTGTTTTTT
TRBV5-6	14	-	TRBJ2-1	-	CASGGGRPYNEQFF	TGTGCCAGCGGGGGAGGAAGGCCCTACAATGAGCAGTTCTTC
TRBV4-3	14	-	TRBJ2-7	-	CASSQNTVASEQYF	TGCGCCAGCAGCCAAAACACCGTAGCCTCCGAGCAGTACTTC
TRBV7-2	13	-	TRBJ2-7	-	CASSFGGTYEQYF	TGTGCCAGCAGCTTCGGGGGAACCTACGAGCAGTACTTC
TRBV7-2	12	TRBD1	TRBJ1-2	-	CASSDRVGGYTF	TGTGCCAGCAGCGACAGGGTAGGCGGCTACACCTTC
TRBV6-2/TRBV6-3	17	-	TRBJ1-1	once	CASSPTDRLGVNTEAFF	TGTGCCAGCAGCCCCACCGACAGGCTGGGTGTAAACACTGAAGCTTTCTTT
TRBV18	17	TRBD1	TRBJ1-5	-	CASSPGTGGFGNQPQHF	TGTGCCAGCTCGCCCGGGACAGGGGGCTTCGGCAATCAGCCCCAGCATTTT
TRBV27	15	-	TRBJ2-3	-	CASRRRDLPTDTQYF	TGTGCCAGCAGGCGCCGGGACTTACCCACAGATACGCAGTATTTT
TRBV11-2	14	-	TRBJ1-1	-	CASSLVGRGSEAFF	TGTGCCAGCAGCTTAGTCGGTCGGGGATCCGAAGCTTTCTTT
TRBV7-8	16	TRBD2	TRBJ2-5	-	CASSLAASGPGETQYF	TGTGCCAGCAGCTTAGCTGCTAGCGGCCCGGGGGAGACCCAGTACTTC
TRBV7-9	15	TRBD1	TRBJ1-4	-	CASSPRTGMNEKLFF	TGTGCCAGCAGCCCCCGGACAGGGATGAATGAAAAACTGTTTTTT
TRBV30	15	-	TRBJ2-6	-	CAWSARGYGANVLTF	TGTGCCTGGAGTGCAAGGGGATATGGGGCCAACGTCCTGACTTTC
TRBV6-2/TRBV6-3	14	-	TRBJ1-5	once	CASSLLQGNQPQHF	TGTGCCAGCAGTCTACTACAGGGTAATCAGCCCCAGCATTTT
TRBV10-3	12	-	TRBJ1-2	few	CAIGGTVAGYTF	TGTGCCATCGGGGGGACTGTGGCTGGCTACACCTTC
TRBV7-9	15	TRBD1	TRBJ1-2	-	CASSAMATGDHGYTF	TGTGCCAGCAGCGCAATGGCGACAGGGGACCATGGCTACACCTTC
TRBV5-1	16	TRBD1	TRBJ1-1	-	CASSPQGQAGNTEAFF	TGCGCCAGCAGCCCCCAGGGACAGGCTGGGAACACTGAAGCTTTCTTT
TRBV7-3	14	-	TRBJ2-3	-	CASSFSRGTDTQYF	TGTGCCAGCAGCTTCTCCCGGGGCACAGATACGCAGTATTTT
TRBV28	14	-	TRBJ1-4	-	CASRLGGSNEKLFF	TGTGCCAGCAGGCTGGGGGGGTCTAATGAAAAACTGTTTTTT
TRBV6-5	13	TRBD1	TRBJ2-7	-	CASSYPGTAEQYF	TGTGCCAGCAGTTACCCCGGGACAGCCGAGCAGTACTTC
TRBV5-1	15	-	TRBJ2-7	-	CASSLPGTLGYEQYF	TGCGCCAGCAGCTTGCCCGGGACTTTGGGCTACGAGCAGTACTTC
TRBV5-8	14	TRBD1	TRBJ2-7	-	CASSTWTGAYEQYF	TGTGCCAGCAGCACTTGGACAGGGGCCTACGAGCAGTACTTC
TRBV7-2	16	TRBD2	TRBJ2-3	-	CASSSPLAGGPDTQYF	TGTGCCAGCAGCTCCCCATTAGCGGGGGGGCCAGATACGCAGTATTTT
TRBV19	15	TRBD1	TRBJ2-3	-	CASSPRQGDTDTQYF	TGTGCCAGTAGTCCCCGACAGGGAGACACAGATACGCAGTATTTT
TRBV7-2	13	-	TRBJ1-2	-	CASSLGLGQGSAF	TGTGCCAGCAGCTTAGGTCTCGGTCAGGGTTCAGCCTTC
TRBV28	16	-	TRBJ2-1	-	CASSFRRAPTYNEQFF	TGTGCCAGCAGTTTCAGGAGGGCACCAACCTACAATGAGCAGTTCTTC
TRBV11-1	16	-	TRBJ2-1	-	CASSSTGQGFYNEQFF	TGTGCCAGCAGCTCGACCGGTCAGGGGTTCTACAATGAGCAGTTCTTC
TRBV3-1/TRBV3-2	16	TRBD2	TRBJ2-3	-	CASSQAGGGPADTQYF	TGTGCCAGCAGCCAAGCAGGCGGGGGTCCCGCAGATACGCAGTATTTT
TRBV7-9	17	TRBD2	TRBJ2-1	-	CASSFDASGRARNEQFF	TGTGCCAGCAGCTTCGACGCTAGCGGGAGGGCCCGGAATGAGCAGTTCTTC
TRBV25-1	13	-	TRBJ1-6	few	CASSVIINSPLHF	TGTGCCAGCAGTGTCATCATTAATTCACCCCTCCACTTT
TRBV28	12	-	TRBJ1-4	once	CASSLPRRKLFF	TGTGCCAGCAGCCTCCCCCGTCGGAAACTGTTTTTT
TRBV9	15	TRBD2	TRBJ2-1	once	CASSVGAGRDNEQFF	TGTGCCAGCAGCGTAGGGGCCGGGAGGGACAATGAGCAGTTCTTC
TRBV5-5	16	-	TRBJ1-4	-	CASSFPTDPKNEKLFF	TGTGCCAGCAGCTTCCCCACAGACCCAAAAAATGAAAAACTGTTTTTT
TRBV29-1	14	-	TRBJ1-1	-	CSVDSGGRGTEAFF	TGCAGCGTTGATAGTGGGGGCCGGGGCACTGAAGCTTTCTTT